The 31 T cell receptor beta chains given below trace back to one sample, sequenced in a study of post-analysis software for immune sequencing data. Study-wide results and limits: Included in a set of 5 or 6 TRBV segments more frequent in patients than controls were TRBV5-6, TRBV5-1 and TRBV20-1.

cDNA libraries for TCR beta contained unique molecular identifiers. TCRdb recomputed calls from the PCR reads with MiXCR, one row per CDR3 protein. The repertoire holds approximately 730,000 distinct CDR3 sequences, 25% to 30% seen once, with roughly 0.53% in the top ten. What these receptors recognize is not known. The material sequenced was blood. The receptor source for this set is a girl aged 5 to 17 with multiple sclerosis.

This clonotype was observed a few times. The rearrangement links TRBV18 to TRBJ1-6; the D is unclear. With 2 bases removed from V and 4 bases from J, the gap between germline ends came to 9 bases. This CDR3 comprises 15 residues. Germline V CDR1 and CDR2: KGHSH, LQKENI. Written as DNA, the CDR3 is TGTGCCAGCTCACCAATGTCCGAGTATAATTCACCCCTCCACTTT. It yields the protein CASSPMSEYNSPLHF.

Here the CDR3 DNA reads TGTGCCAGCAGTTTAACTACTAGCGGTGAGCAGTTCTTC. Translating it yields CASSLTTSGEQFF. The V gene is TRBV27, the J gene TRBJ2-1; 8 nucleotides match TRBD2. The CDR3 is 13 amino acids. Germline loops: CDR1 MNHEY, CDR2 SMNVEV (reference sequence). Trimming cost V 2 bases and J 9 bases; bases outside gene matches: 3.

The J gene is TRBJ2-1, the V gene TRBV27; the D gene is possibly TRBD1 (6 bases). V lost 7 bases, J lost 4 bases, and 14 bases lay in between. CDR3 length: 14 residues. Germline V gene sequence: CDR1 MNHEY, CDR2 SMNVEV (reference sequence). For the CDR3, the DNA is TGTGCCAGCACTCGACCGGGGACATACAATGAGCAGTTCTTC. It codes for CASTRPGTYNEQFF.

The chain couples TRBV7-2 to TRBJ2-1; no clear D. The V and J ends lost 5 bases and 6 bases respectively, with 11 bases between them. This CDR3 spans 13 amino acids. Germline V gene data show CDR1 as SGHTA and CDR2 as FQGNSA. The DNA of the CDR3 is TGTGCCAGCAGCAGGCCCTGGGTCAATGAGCAGTTCTTC. Translating gives CASSRPWVNEQFF.

V is TRBV24-1 and J is TRBJ2-5; D is perhaps TRBD1 (6 bases). The J call is doubtful: the DNA matches TRBJ2-7 better. CDR3 length equals 14 residues. Germline CDR1 and CDR2: KGHDR and SFDVKD. This CDR3 is CATRDPGQGYEQYF. In nucleotides, the CDR3 is TGTGCCACCAGGGATCCGGGACAAGGCTACGAGCAGTACTTC.

This rearrangement joins TRBV7-9 to TRBJ1-1, with no clear D. Germline V gene sequence: CDR1 SEHNR, CDR2 FQNEAQ (reference sequence). This CDR3 spans 15 amino acids. The V end was cut by 4 bases, the J end by 3 bases, with 15 bases between. CDR3 residues: CASSWIGMRDTEAFF. DNA for the CDR3: TGTGCCAGCAGCTGGATAGGAATGAGGGACACTGAAGCTTTCTTT. Supplemented by reference TRBV7-9 and TRBJ1-1, the full variable domain reads DTGVSQNPRHKITKRGQNVTFRCDPISEHNRLYWYRQTLGQGPEFLTYFQNEAQLEKSRLLSDRFSAERPKGSFSTLEIQRTEQGDSAMYLCASSWIGMRDTEAFFGQGTRLTVV.

This chain joins TRBV29-1 and TRBJ1-2; D ambiguous. V was pared by 7 bases and J by 8 bases, with 17 bases between. Germline CDR1 and CDR2: SQVTM and ANQGSEA. The CDR3 extends over 12 amino acids. CDR3 sequence reads: CSAVDPPGGYTF. CDR3 nucleotide sequence: TGCAGCGCCGTAGACCCTCCGGGCGGCTACACCTTC.

A word on this clonotype: Compared with germline, one end of the junction differs, possibly owing to a read error. V and J are TRBV29-1 and TRBJ2-5; weak D call: TRBD2 (6 bases). Per the germline V gene, CDR1 is SQVTM and CDR2 is ANQGSEA. The CDR3 is 10 amino acids. Here the CDR3 reads CSVGGETQHF. In DNA form, the CDR3 reads TGCAGCGTCGGGGGAGAGACCCAGCACTTC.

This clonotype was observed many times. V usage is TRBV15 and J usage is TRBJ2-7; D is unresolved. In germline, CDR1 is LNHNV, CDR2 YYDKDF (reference sequence). V shed 1 base and J shed 0 bases, with 7 bases lying between them. This CDR3 region has 14 residues. CDR3 region: CATSRGESSYEQYF. CDR3 DNA: TGTGCCACCAGCAGAGGGGAAAGCTCCTACGAGCAGTACTTC.

The chain couples TRBV14 to TRBJ2-1; D is undetermined. Germline CDR1 reads SGHDN; CDR2 reads FVKESK. The length of the CDR3 is 16 residues. The V and J ends lost 1 base and 0 bases respectively, with 10 bases between them. The CDR3 DNA reads TGTGCCAGCAGCCAAGTTTTTGGCAGCTCCTACAATGAGCAGTTCTTC. This translates into CASSQVFGSSYNEQFF.

The rearrangement uses TRBV7-9 and TRBJ2-3, with D possibly matching TRBD2 (6 bases). The CDR3 runs 14 residues. Germline CDR1 reads SEHNR; CDR2 reads FQNEAQ (reference sequence). The ends were cut back, 1 base at V and 4 bases at J, with 9 bases in the middle. The CDR3 DNA reads as TGTGCCAGCAGCTTAGAGCGGAGGGCAGATACGCAGTATTTT. This sequence encodes CASSLERRADTQYF.

This sequence joins TRBV25-1 and TRBJ1-3; 7 bases fit TRBD1. Unmatched junction bases numbered 8, after V lost 6 bases and J lost 3 bases. Germline CDR1 MGHDK, CDR2 SYGVNS. This CDR3 has 15 amino acids. The CDR3 DNA reads as TGTGCCAGCAGCAATCAGACAGGGCGTGGAAACACCATATATTTT. Its translation is CASSNQTGRGNTIYF.

This clonotype was seen a few times. V and J are TRBV20-1 and TRBJ2-7, with 8 bases aligning to TRBD1. This CDR3 spans 13 amino acids. Looked up from germline, CDR1 is DFQATT and CDR2 is SNEGSKA (reference sequence). V dropped 6 bases and J dropped 5; count of bases not matched to a gene: 9. CDR3 nucleotide sequence: TGCAGTGCAATCCGGACAGGGAGAAACGAGCAGTACTTC. As protein: CSAIRTGRNEQYF.

The table lists this clonotype with a few counts. CDR3 coding DNA: TGTGCCAGCAGCGGCGGGTACGGCTACACCTTC. Residues: CASSGGYGYTF. The chain employs TRBV5-6 and TRBJ1-2, with unresolved D. The CDR3 runs 11 residues. The germline V gene encodes CDR1 SGHDT and CDR2 YYEEEE. Trimming removed 4 bases from V and 8 bases from J, with 9 bases in between.

This clonotype was seen only a few times. The chain employs TRBV2 and TRBJ2-1, with D tentatively TRBD2 (6 bases). The length of the CDR3 is 14 residues. The germline V gene has CDR1 SNHLY and CDR2 FYNNEI. Deletions cut 7 bases from V and 4 bases from J, with 14 bases between. CDR3 nucleotide sequence: TGTGCCAGCATGGTGTGGGCGGGATACAATGAGCAGTTCTTC. Translation: CASMVWAGYNEQFF.

This sequence joins TRBV20-1 and TRBJ2-3, with TRBD2 matching over 12 bases. V was clipped by 2 bases and J by 1 base; unmatched bases: 4. The CDR3 has 16 amino acids. Germline V gene data show CDR1 as DFQATT and CDR2 as SNEGSKA (reference sequence). CDR3 residues: CSARSRLAGGTDTQYF. CDR3 sequence (DNA): TGCAGTGCTAGATCCCGACTAGCGGGGGGCACAGATACGCAGTATTTT.

The sample holds a few counts of this clonotype. The chain is built from TRBV10-3 and TRBJ2-5; 11 nucleotides agree with TRBD2. CDR1 ENHRY and CDR2 SYGVKD come from the germline V gene. The CDR3 spans 17 residues. J was trimmed by 1 base and V by 4 bases; bases with no gene match: 8. This CDR3 reads CAISAQTSGTFQETQYF. The CDR3 DNA reads TGTGCCATCAGTGCCCAGACTAGCGGGACCTTCCAAGAGACCCAGTACTTC.

The gene calls are TRBV5-1 and TRBJ1-1; the D gene is possibly TRBD1 (5 bases). The germline CDR1 and CDR2 sequences are SGHRS and YFSETQ. The V end lost 1 base, the J end lost 0 bases, and 10 bases lay between the germline ends. The CDR3 has 15 amino acids. CDR3 coding DNA: TGCGCCAGCAGCTTGCATGGGGGTGTGAACACTGAAGCTTTCTTT. It is translated as CASSLHGGVNTEAFF.

Turning to this clonotype: At one end the junction does not follow the germline gene, possibly because of a read error. This CDR3 reads CAGSLDGTTRQYF. Written as DNA, the CDR3 is TGTGCCGGCAGCTTGGATGGCACAACGAGGCAGTACTTC. The chain recombines TRBV7-2 with TRBJ2-7; D is unclear. CDR1 is SGHTA and CDR2 is FQGNSA in the germline V gene. The length of the CDR3 is 13 residues. The full variable domain, with the rest looked up from reference TRBV7-2 and TRBJ2-7, is GAGVSQSPSNKVTEKGKDVELRCDPISGHTALYWYRQSLGQGLEFLIYFQGNSAPDKSGLPSDRFSAERTGGSVSTLTIQRTQQEDSAVYLCAGSLDGTTRQYFGPGTRLTVT.

This clonotype was observed once. This rearrangement joins TRBV5-1 to TRBJ2-2; 9 bases align to TRBD1. V shed 3 bases, J shed 5 bases, and the junction held 2 bases outside the gene matches. This CDR3 region has 14 residues. The germline V gene encodes CDR1 SGHRS and CDR2 YFSETQ. CDR3 nucleotide sequence: TGCGCCAGCAGCTCCGGGACAGGGACCGGGGAGCTGTTTTTT. Amino acids: CASSSGTGTGELFF.

V gene TRBV3-1 combines with J gene TRBJ2-7, with TRBD2 identical over 12 bases. V lost 4 bases to trimming and J lost 3 bases; unmatched junction nucleotides: 4. The CDR3 has 15 residues. Germline V lookup: CDR1 LGHDT, CDR2 YNNKEL (reference sequence). CDR3 region: CASSRATSGGYEQYF. The CDR3 nucleotides are TGTGCCAGCAGCCGAGCGACTAGCGGGGGCTACGAGCAGTACTTC.

This clonotype occurred a few times. The V and J genes are TRBV7-2 and TRBJ2-1, with D possibly being TRBD1 (5 bases). This CDR3 has 15 amino acids. V was shortened by 4 bases and J by 1 base, with 11 bases between the two germline ends. The germline gives CDR1 SGHTA, CDR2 FQGNSA. The CDR3 reads CASSWGTYSYNEQFF. In DNA, the CDR3 is TGTGCCAGCAGCTGGGGCACGTATTCCTACAATGAGCAGTTCTTC.

This clonotype was picked up one time. The chain recombines TRBV5-1 with TRBJ2-4, with D maybe TRBD1 (5 bases). Gene TRBJ2-7 matches the end of the DNA better, so the J call may be wrong. Looked up from germline, CDR1 is SGHRS and CDR2 is YFSETQ. CDR3 length equals 14 residues. The CDR3 region is CASSGKTEIYEQYF. The DNA for the CDR3 is TGCGCCAGCAGCGGGAAGACAGAGATATACGAGCAGTACTTC.

The chain combines TRBV5-5 with TRBJ2-1, with D unresolved. The V end was cut by 2 bases, the J end by 9 bases, with 15 bases between. The CDR3 covers 14 residues. The V gene's germline CDR1 is SGHKS and CDR2 YYEKEE (reference sequence). The CDR3 bases are TGTGCCAGCAGCTTAGGCAGAATCCAACTTGAGCAGTTCTTC. It yields the protein CASSLGRIQLEQFF.

The CDR3 spells CASSSPGTSGGYEVDTQYF. CDR3 nucleotides: TGTGCCAGCAGCTCCCCCGGGACTAGCGGGGGTTACGAGGTGGATACGCAGTATTTT. V usage is TRBV7-9 and J usage is TRBJ2-3; 14 nucleotides align to TRBD2. Germline loops: CDR1 SEHNR, CDR2 FQNEAQ (reference sequence). The CDR3 extends over 19 amino acids. V lost 4 bases and J lost 6; bases outside the gene matches: 15.

V gene TRBV15 combines with J gene TRBJ2-4; a weak D match, TRBD1 (5 bases). In germline, CDR1 is LNHNV, CDR2 YYDKDF (reference sequence). The CDR3 extends over 16 amino acids. Trimming shortened V by 0 bases and J by 5 bases, and 14 bases separated the two germline ends. The chain's CDR3 is CATSRDPPGIENIQYF. As DNA, the CDR3 is TGTGCCACCAGCAGAGATCCCCCAGGGATAGAAAACATTCAGTACTTC.

This clonotype was picked up a small number of times. The chain has TRBV20-1 and TRBJ2-5; 10 bases agree with TRBD1. CDR3 length: 14 amino acids. The germline V gene encodes CDR1 DFQATT and CDR2 SNEGSKA (reference sequence). J was trimmed by 5 bases and V by 7 bases; bases with no gene match: 10. CDR3 bases: TGCAGTGGCCGGGACAGGGGTTTCTGGGAGACCCAGTACTTC. Its translation: CSGRDRGFWETQYF.

The rearrangement links TRBV7-9 to TRBJ1-1; 8 nucleotides agree with TRBD1. V was clipped by 1 base and J by 10 bases; unmatched bases: 14. This CDR3 comprises 16 residues. CDR1 and CDR2 (germline): SEHNR, FQNEAQ (reference sequence). The CDR3 region is CASSLEWGQAESGAFF. DNA of the CDR3: TGTGCCAGCAGCTTAGAGTGGGGACAGGCGGAGAGTGGAGCTTTCTTT.

The chain employs TRBV6-1 and TRBJ1-5; D is perhaps TRBD1 (5 bases). The CDR3 totals 18 residues. Trimming shortened V by 5 bases and J by 1 base, and 21 bases separated the two germline ends. Germline CDR1 is MNHNS and CDR2 is SASEGT. The CDR3 loop is CASSPSPPGFGSNQPQHF. The CDR3 bases are TGTGCCAGCAGTCCATCACCTCCAGGGTTTGGCAGCAATCAGCCCCAGCATTTT.

This chain joins TRBV7-2 and TRBJ2-7, with TRBD2 as a possible D gene (6 bases). V was cut by 0 bases and J by 4 bases, with 13 bases left in between. The V gene's germline CDR1 is SGHTA and CDR2 FQGNSA. This CDR3 region has 15 residues. CDR3 in amino acids: CASSLAGGAEYEQYF. In DNA form, the CDR3 reads TGTGCCAGCAGCTTAGCCGGCGGGGCGGAGTACGAGCAGTACTTC.

The chain joins TRBV20-1 to TRBJ2-7; tentative D call: TRBD2 (5 bases). There are 10 residues in the CDR3. The germline V gene encodes CDR1 DFQATT and CDR2 SNEGSKA (reference sequence). Trimming stripped 6 bases from V and 7 bases from J, with 10 bases between. The CDR3 DNA reads TGCAGTGCCTCTCGGGGAGAGCAGTACTTC. It codes for CSASRGEQYF.